Presented here are 9 T cell receptor beta chains from one specimen sequenced in a study of cytomegalovirus exposure and HLA in healthy donors. Primers included in the PCR were 60 Vbeta and 13 Jbeta primers. Clones were read by immunoSEQ multiplex PCR, and TCRdb kept only the in-frame ones, dropping some. This sample has around 130,000 clones, with around four fifths found just once. Input material: PBMCs. These receptors were collected from a boy younger than 18 in good health and CMV-seronegative.

The CDR3 bases are TGTGCCAGCAGTTACATGTCCTCGAGGGATACGCAGTATTTT. Protein product: CASSYMSSRDTQYF. The chain links TRBV6-6 to TRBJ2-3; D call uncertain. CDR1 MNHNY and CDR2 SVGAGI come from the germline V gene (reference sequence). This CDR3 spans 14 amino acids. Trimming took off 2 bases at V and 6 bases at J, with 12 bases between the two ends.

This clone was recorded only once. The CDR3 nucleotides read TGCGCCAGCAGCCACAAAGGGAGTGGGGGAAACACCATATATTTT. Its protein is CASSHKGSGGNTIYF. The chain is built from TRBV4-1 and TRBJ1-3; no reliable D call. With 3 bases removed from V and 4 bases from J, the gap between germline ends came to 13 bases. The CDR3 loop spans 15 amino acids. Germline V CDR1 and CDR2: MGHRA, YSYEKL.

The chain recombines TRBV30 with TRBJ2-7; 10 bases line up with TRBD1. V gave up 1 base and J gave up 2 bases; unmatched junction bases: 8. Germline V CDR1 and CDR2: GTSNPN, SVGIG (reference sequence). The CDR3 has 16 residues. CDR3 bases: TGTGCCTGGAGTGCCCCGGGACAGGGGTCAACCTACGAGCAGTACTTC. It encodes CAWSAPGQGSTYEQYF.

J is TRBJ2-7 and V is TRBV15; TRBD2 agrees at 10 bases. V lost 5 bases, J lost 7 bases, and 11 bases stayed unmatched. Germline V gene lookup returns CDR1 LNHNV and CDR2 YYDKDF (reference sequence). This CDR3 spans 15 amino acids. CDR3 in amino acids: CATSPGLAVYGEQYF. CDR3 DNA sequence: TGTGCCACCAGCCCAGGACTAGCGGTTTATGGGGAGCAGTACTTC.

J is TRBJ2-7 and V is TRBV14; D might be TRBD1 (6 bases). This CDR3 is built from 13 residues. The V end lost 2 bases, the J end lost 6 bases, and 11 bases lay between the germline ends. Germline CDR1 is SGHDN and CDR2 is FVKESK. The CDR3 reads CASSQFLGGEQYF. Here the CDR3 DNA reads TGTGCCAGCAGCCAATTCTTAGGGGGCGAGCAGTACTTC.

V gene TRBV19 combines with J gene TRBJ2-2; D ambiguous. The CDR3 extends over 14 amino acids. Germline CDR1 is LNHDA and CDR2 is SQIVND (reference sequence). Trimming shortened V by 5 bases and J by 1 base, and 8 bases separated the two germline ends. The CDR3, as DNA: TGTGCCAGTAGTGGGCCCGAGAACACCGGGGAGCTGTTTTTT. Translating gives CASSGPENTGELFF.

This clone showed up just a few times. The rearrangement joins TRBV5-1 to TRBJ2-7; 7 bases match TRBD2. The V gene end was trimmed by 4 bases and the J gene end by 6 bases; junction bases not matched to a gene: 10. This CDR3 has 14 amino acids. Germline CDR1 and CDR2: SGHRS and YFSETQ. The CDR3 loop is CASSPPWGGTEQYF. CDR3 in DNA: TGCGCCAGCAGCCCCCCATGGGGGGGTACCGAGCAGTACTTC. Together with reference TRBV5-1 and TRBJ2-7, the CDR3 gives the full variable domain: KAGVTQTPRYLIKTRGQQVTLSCSPISGHRSVSWYQQTPGQGLQFLFEYFSETQRNKGNFPGRFSGRQFSNSRSEMNVSTLELGDSALYLCASSPPWGGTEQYFGPGTRLTVT.

The rearrangement uses TRBV19 and TRBJ2-7, with a tentative D call TRBD1 (6 bases). Between the trimmed V and J ends, which lost 7 bases and 7 bases, there was a span of 14 bases. CDR1 and CDR2 from the germline V gene are LNHDA and SQIVND (reference sequence). The length of the CDR3 is 12 residues. The CDR3: CASISFQGEQYF. The CDR3 region has the DNA TGTGCCAGTATTTCCTTTCAGGGGGAGCAGTACTTC.

The chain employs TRBV30 and TRBJ2-1, with 8 nucleotides matching TRBD2. CDR1 is GTSNPN and CDR2 is SVGIG in the germline V gene (reference sequence). V was pared by 1 base and J by 6 bases, with 8 bases of the junction left unmatched. The CDR3 runs 15 residues. CDR3 nucleotide sequence: TGTGCCTGGAGTGGGTATGCGGGAGGTGTCAATGAGCAGTTCTTC. Protein: CAWSGYAGGVNEQFF. The variable domain in full, with the rest retrieved from reference TRBV30 and TRBJ2-1, is SQTIHQWPATLVQPVGSPLSLECTVEGTSNPNLYWYRQAAGRGLQLLFYSVGIGQISSEVPQNLSASRPQDRQFILSSKKLLLSDSGFYLCAWSGYAGGVNEQFFGPGTRLTVL.